This section outlines one T cell receptor (beta chain) sequence together with its context. Its antigen is not known. TCR alpha and TCR beta cDNA libraries carrying sample barcodes and UMIs came from 5'RACE with constant-segment primers. TCRdb analysed the 5' RACE reads with MiXCR anew, one entry per CDR3 protein. The sample consists of fewer than 700,000 distinct CDR3 sequences, approximately 18% of them appearing once. The source of the sample is a study of T-cell memory formation after mild COVID-19. Overall study results and limits: Day 37-peaking second-wave clones had unconfirmed SARS-CoV-2 specificity.

This CDR3 spans 17 amino acids. J was trimmed by 4 bases and V by 0 bases; bases with no gene match: 9. Germline V gene sequence: CDR1 SGHAT, CDR2 FQDESV (reference sequence). Sequenced material: PBMCs or a T cell subset sorted from them (not recorded which). The receptor was isolated from an adult woman who had mild COVID-19 (a few samples of this study predate the infection). Cell type and time point are not known. V usage is TRBV11-1 and J usage is TRBJ2-1; 7 positions agree with TRBD1. The CDR3 here is CASSLAPVQGLYNEQFF. The CDR3, as DNA: TGTGCCAGCAGCTTAGCGCCAGTACAGGGGCTGTACAATGAGCAGTTCTTC.